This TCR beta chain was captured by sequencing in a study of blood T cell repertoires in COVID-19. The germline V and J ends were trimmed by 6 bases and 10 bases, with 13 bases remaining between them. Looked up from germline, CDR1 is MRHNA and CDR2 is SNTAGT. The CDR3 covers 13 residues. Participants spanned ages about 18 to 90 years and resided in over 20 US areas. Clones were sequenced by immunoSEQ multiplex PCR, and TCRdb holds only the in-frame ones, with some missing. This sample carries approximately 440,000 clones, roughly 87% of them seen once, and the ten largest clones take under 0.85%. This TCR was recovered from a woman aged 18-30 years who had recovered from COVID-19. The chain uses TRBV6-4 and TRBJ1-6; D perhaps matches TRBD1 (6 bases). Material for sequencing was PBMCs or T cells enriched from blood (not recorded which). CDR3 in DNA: TGTGCCAGCAGGACAGGAGAGGGGTCACCCCTCCACTTT. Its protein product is CASRTGEGSPLHF.